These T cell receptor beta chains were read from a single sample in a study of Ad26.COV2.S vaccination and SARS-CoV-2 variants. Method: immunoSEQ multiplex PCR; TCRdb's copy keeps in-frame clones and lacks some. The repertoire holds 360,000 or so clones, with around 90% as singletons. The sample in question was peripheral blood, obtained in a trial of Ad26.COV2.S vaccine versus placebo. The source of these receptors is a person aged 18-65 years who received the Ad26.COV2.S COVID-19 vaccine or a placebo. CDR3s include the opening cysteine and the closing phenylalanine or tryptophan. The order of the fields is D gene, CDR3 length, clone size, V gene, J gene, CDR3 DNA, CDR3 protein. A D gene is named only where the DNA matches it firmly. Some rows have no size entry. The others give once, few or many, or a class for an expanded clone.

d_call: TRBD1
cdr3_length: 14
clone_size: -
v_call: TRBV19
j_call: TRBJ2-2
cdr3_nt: TGTGCCAGCACGACAGGGCCGAACACCGGGGAGCTGTTTTTT
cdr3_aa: CASTTGPNTGELFF

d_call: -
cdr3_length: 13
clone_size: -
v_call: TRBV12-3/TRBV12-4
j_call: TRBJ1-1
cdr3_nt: TGTGCCAGCATTAGACAGGAGAACACTGAAGCTTTCTTT
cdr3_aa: CASIRQENTEAFF

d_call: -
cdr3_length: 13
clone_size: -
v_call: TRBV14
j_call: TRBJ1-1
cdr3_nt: TGTGCCAGCCAGGGACACAGGAACACTGAAGCTTTCTTT
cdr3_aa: CASQGHRNTEAFF

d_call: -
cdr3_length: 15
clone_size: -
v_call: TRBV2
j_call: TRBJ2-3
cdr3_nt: TGTGCCAGCAGTGAAGAGGGGAGAGAAACAGATACGCAGTATTTT
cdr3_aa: CASSEEGRETDTQYF

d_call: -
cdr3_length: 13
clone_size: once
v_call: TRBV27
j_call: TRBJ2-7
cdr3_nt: TGTGCCAGCCGCCGACTGAGTTCCTACGAGCAGTACTTC
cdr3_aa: CASRRLSSYEQYF

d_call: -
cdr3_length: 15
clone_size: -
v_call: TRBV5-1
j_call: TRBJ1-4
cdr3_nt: TGCGCCAGCAGCTTGGCACCGGGACAAGCCGAAAAACTGTTTTTT
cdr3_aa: CASSLAPGQAEKLFF

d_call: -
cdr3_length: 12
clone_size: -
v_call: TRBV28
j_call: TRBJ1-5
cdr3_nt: TGTGCCAGCAGTCTAGTCGAGCAGCCCCAGCATTTT
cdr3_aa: CASSLVEQPQHF

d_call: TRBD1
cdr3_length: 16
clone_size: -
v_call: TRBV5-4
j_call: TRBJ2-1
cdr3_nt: TGTGCCAGCAGTGGTGCCGGGACAGCGGCTTACAATGAGCAGTTCTTC
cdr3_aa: CASSGAGTAAYNEQFF

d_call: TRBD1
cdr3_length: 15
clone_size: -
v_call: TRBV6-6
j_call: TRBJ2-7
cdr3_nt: TGTGCCAGCAGTCGCCACCGGGACAGGGGGTACGAGCAGTACTTC
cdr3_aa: CASSRHRDRGYEQYF

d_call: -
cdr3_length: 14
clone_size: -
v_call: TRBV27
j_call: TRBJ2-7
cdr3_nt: TGTGCCAGCAGTCCGTTGGGGGGAATCTTCGAGCAGTACTTC
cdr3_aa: CASSPLGGIFEQYF

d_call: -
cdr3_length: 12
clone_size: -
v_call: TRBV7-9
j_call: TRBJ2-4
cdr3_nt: TGTGCCAGCAGCTTAGGGGGAAACATTCAGTACTTC
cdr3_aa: CASSLGGNIQYF

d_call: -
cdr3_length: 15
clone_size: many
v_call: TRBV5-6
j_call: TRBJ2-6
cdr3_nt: TGTGCCAGCAGCTTGGAAGGGTTTGGGGCCAACGTCCTGACTTTC
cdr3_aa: CASSLEGFGANVLTF

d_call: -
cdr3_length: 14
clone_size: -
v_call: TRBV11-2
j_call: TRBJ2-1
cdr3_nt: TGTGCCAGCAGCCCTCGGGTAGCCGGCAATGAGCAGTTCTTC
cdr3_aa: CASSPRVAGNEQFF

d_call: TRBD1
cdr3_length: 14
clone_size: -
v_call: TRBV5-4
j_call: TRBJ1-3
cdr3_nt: TGTGCCAGCAGTACGGGACAGGGAGGAAACACCATATATTTT
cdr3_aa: CASSTGQGGNTIYF

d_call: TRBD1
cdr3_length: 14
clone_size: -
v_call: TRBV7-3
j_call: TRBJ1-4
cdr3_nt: TGTGCCAGCACCACGGACAGGGGGAGTGAAAAACTGTTTTTT
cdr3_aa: CASTTDRGSEKLFF

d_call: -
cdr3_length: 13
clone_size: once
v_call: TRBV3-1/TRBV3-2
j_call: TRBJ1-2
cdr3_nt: TGTGCCAGCAGCCAAGACCTTAGTTATGGCTACACCTTC
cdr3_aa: CASSQDLSYGYTF

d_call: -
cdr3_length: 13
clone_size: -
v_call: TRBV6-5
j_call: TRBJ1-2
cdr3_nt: TGTGCCAGCAGTTACGGGGGGCGCGATGGCTACACCTTC
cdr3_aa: CASSYGGRDGYTF

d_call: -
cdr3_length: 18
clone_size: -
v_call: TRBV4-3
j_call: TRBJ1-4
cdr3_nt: TGCGCCAGCAGCCAAGATTCCCTCCCCGGGGGGGGGTTGGGGAAACTGTTTTTT
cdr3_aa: CASSQDSLPGGGLGKLFF

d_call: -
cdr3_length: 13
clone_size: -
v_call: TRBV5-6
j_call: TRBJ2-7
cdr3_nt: TGTGCCAGCAGCACCGGGGTGTCCTACGAGCAGTACTTC
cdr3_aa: CASSTGVSYEQYF

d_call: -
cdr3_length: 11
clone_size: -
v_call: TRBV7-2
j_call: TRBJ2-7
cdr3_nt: TGTGCCAGCAGCACCTTTTACGAGCAGTACTTC
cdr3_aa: CASSTFYEQYF

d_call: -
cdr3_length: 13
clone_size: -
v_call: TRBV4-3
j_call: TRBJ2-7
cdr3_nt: TGCGCCAGCAGCCAAGACGTTGTGTACGAGCAGTACTTC
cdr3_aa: CASSQDVVYEQYF

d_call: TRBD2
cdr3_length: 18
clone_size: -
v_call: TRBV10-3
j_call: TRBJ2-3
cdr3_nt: TGTGCCATCAGCGACACACTAGCGGGGGCCCGTAGCACAGATACGCAGTATTTT
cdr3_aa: CAISDTLAGARSTDTQYF

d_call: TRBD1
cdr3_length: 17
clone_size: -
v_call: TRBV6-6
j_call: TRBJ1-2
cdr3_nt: TGTGCCAGCAGTCGCGCCCACATTGGGACAGGGGTTAGTGGCTACACCTTC
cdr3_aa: CASSRAHIGTGVSGYTF

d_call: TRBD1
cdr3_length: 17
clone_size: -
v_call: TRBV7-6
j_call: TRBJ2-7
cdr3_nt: TGTGCCAGCAGCTTAGGCCCCGCGGGGGACAGGGCCTACGAGCAGTACTTC
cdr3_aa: CASSLGPAGDRAYEQYF

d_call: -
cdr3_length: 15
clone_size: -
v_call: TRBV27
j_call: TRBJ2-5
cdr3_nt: TGTGCCAGCAGTTTCTTGAACGGTACAGGGGAGACCCAGTACTTC
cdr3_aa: CASSFLNGTGETQYF

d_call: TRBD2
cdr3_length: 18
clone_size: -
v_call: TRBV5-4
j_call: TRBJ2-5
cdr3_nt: TGTGCCAGCAGCCCGGGACTAGCGGGGGGGCGATTTGGAGAGACCCAGTACTTC
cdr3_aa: CASSPGLAGGRFGETQYF

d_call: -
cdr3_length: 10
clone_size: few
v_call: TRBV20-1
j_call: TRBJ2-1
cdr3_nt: TGCAGTGCTCGAAACAATGAGCAGTTCTTC
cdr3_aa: CSARNNEQFF

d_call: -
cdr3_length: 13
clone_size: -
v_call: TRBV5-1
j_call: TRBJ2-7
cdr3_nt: TGCGCCAGCAGCTTGGGAGAGTTCTACGAGCAGTACTTC
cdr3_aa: CASSLGEFYEQYF

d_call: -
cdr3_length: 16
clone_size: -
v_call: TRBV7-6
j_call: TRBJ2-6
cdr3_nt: TGTGCCAGCAGCTTAGTACTAGACTCTGGGGCCAACGTCCTGACTTTC
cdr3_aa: CASSLVLDSGANVLTF

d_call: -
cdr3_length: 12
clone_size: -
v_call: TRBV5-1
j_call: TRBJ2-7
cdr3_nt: TGCGCCAGCATTGCAGGGAACCACGAGCAGTACTTC
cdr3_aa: CASIAGNHEQYF

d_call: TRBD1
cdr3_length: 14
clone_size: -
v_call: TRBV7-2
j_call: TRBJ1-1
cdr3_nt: TGTGCCAGCAGCTTTCCGACAGGGGACACTGAAGCTTTCTTT
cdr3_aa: CASSFPTGDTEAFF

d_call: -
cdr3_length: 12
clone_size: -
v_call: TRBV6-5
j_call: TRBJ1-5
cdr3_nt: TGTGCCAGCAGGGGGGTTGGTCAGCCCCAGCATTTT
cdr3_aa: CASRGVGQPQHF

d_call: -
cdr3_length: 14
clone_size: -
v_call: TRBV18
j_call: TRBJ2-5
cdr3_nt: TGTGCCAGCTCACGCGGGGTTTCGGAAAAGACCCAGTACTTC
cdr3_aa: CASSRGVSEKTQYF

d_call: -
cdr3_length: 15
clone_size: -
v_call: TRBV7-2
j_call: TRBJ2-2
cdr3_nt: TGTGCCAGCAGCCCCGGGACTTGGAACACCGGGGAGCTGTTTTTT
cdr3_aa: CASSPGTWNTGELFF

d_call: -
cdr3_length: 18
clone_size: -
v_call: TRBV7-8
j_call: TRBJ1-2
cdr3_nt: TGTGCCAGCAGCTTAGCACCGGGACTTCCAGATCGTATCTTTGGCTACACCTTC
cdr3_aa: CASSLAPGLPDRIFGYTF

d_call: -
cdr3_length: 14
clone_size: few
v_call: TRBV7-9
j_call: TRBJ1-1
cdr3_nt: TGTGCCAGCAGATTCGACAGGACGAACACTGAAGCTTTCTTT
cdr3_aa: CASRFDRTNTEAFF

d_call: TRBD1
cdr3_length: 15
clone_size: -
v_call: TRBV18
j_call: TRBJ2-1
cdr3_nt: TGTGCCACCAGCATACTCAGGGGGTCCTACAATGAGCAGTTCTTC
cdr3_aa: CATSILRGSYNEQFF

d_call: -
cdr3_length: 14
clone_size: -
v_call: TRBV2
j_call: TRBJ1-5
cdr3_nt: TGTGCCAGCAGTGAAGGGATAAGAAGGCAGCCCCAGCATTTT
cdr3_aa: CASSEGIRRQPQHF

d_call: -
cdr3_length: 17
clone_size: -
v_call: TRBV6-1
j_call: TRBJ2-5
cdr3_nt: TGTGCCAGCAGTGAGGGCCAAGGATCCCCAAAAACAGAGACCCAGTACTTC
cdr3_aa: CASSEGQGSPKTETQYF

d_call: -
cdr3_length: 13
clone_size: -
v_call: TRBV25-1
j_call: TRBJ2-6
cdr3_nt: TGTGCCAGCATCAGACCTGGGGCCAACGTCCTGACTTTC
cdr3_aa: CASIRPGANVLTF

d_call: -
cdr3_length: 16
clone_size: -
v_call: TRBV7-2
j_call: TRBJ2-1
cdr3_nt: TGTGCCAGCAGCTTAGCGGCCGGGGGTTCCTACAATGAGCAGTTCTTC
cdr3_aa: CASSLAAGGSYNEQFF

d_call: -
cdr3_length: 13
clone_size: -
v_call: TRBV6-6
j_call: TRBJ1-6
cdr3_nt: TGTGCCAGCGAAATCGGGTATAATTCACCCCTCCACTTT
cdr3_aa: CASEIGYNSPLHF

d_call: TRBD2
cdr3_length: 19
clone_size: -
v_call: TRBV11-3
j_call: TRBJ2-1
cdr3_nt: TGTGCCAGCAGCTTAGATTGGACTAGCGGGGGGGAACTCAACAATGAGCAGTTCTTC
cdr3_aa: CASSLDWTSGGELNNEQFF

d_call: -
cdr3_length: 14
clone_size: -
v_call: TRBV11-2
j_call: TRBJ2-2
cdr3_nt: TGTGCCAGCAGCTTAGTTGGGGTTGGCGGGGAGCTGTTTTTT
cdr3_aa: CASSLVGVGGELFF

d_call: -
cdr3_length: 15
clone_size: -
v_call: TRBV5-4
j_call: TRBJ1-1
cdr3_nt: TGTGCCAGCAGCGGGAGGGTAGCCGGGACAAAAGAAGCTTTCTTT
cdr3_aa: CASSGRVAGTKEAFF

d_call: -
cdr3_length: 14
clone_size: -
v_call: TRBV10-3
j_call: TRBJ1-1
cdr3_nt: TGTGCCACGAACACCGGACGAGCGAACACTGAAGCTTTCTTT
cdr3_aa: CATNTGRANTEAFF

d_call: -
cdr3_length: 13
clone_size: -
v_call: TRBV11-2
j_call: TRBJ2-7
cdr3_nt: TGTGCCAGCAGCTTAAACAGGGTCTACGAGCAGTACTTC
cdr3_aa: CASSLNRVYEQYF

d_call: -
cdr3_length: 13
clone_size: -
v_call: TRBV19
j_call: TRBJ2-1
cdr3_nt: TGTGCCAGTAGTACCCATTCCTACAATGAGCAGTTCTTC
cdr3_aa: CASSTHSYNEQFF

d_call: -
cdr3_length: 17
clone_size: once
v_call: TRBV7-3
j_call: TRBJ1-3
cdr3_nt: TGTGCCAGCAGCTTAATAGGAGGGACAATCTCTGGAAACACCATATATTTT
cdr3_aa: CASSLIGGTISGNTIYF

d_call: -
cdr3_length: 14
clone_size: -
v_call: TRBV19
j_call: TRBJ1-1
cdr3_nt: TGTGCCAGTAGCTTGGGACCCCTGAACACTGAAGCTTTCTTT
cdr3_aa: CASSLGPLNTEAFF

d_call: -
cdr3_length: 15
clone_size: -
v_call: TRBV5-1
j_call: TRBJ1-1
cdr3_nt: TGCGCCAGCAGCCCAGACCTGTGGATGAACACTGAAGCTTTCTTT
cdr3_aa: CASSPDLWMNTEAFF

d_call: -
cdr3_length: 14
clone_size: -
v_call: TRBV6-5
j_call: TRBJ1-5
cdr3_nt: TGTGCCAGCAGTTATTCCGGCAAGAATCAGCCCCAGCATTTT
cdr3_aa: CASSYSGKNQPQHF

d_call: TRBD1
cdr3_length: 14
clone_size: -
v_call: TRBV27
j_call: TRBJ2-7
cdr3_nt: TGTGCCAGCGGGAAGGGGACAGGGCCCAACGAGCAGTACTTC
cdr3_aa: CASGKGTGPNEQYF

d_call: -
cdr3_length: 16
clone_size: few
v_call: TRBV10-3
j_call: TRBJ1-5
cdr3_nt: TGTGCCATCAGTGAGGCGAAGGGGCAGGGCGGACAGCCCCAGCATTTT
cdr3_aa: CAISEAKGQGGQPQHF

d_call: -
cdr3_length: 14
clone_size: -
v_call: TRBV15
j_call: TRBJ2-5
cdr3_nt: TGTGCCACCAGCAGAGGGGCTAGTCAAGAGACCCAGTACTTC
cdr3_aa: CATSRGASQETQYF